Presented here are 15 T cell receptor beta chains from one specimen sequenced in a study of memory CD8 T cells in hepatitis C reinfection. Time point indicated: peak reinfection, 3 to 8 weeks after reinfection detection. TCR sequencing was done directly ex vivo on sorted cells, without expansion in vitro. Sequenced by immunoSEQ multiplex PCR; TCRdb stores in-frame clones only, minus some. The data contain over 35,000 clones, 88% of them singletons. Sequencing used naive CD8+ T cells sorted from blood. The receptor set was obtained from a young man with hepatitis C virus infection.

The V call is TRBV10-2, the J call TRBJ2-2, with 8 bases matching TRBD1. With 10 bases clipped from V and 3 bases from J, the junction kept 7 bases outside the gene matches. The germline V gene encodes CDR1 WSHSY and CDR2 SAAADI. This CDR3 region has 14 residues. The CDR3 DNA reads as TGCGCCACCCTGGGACAGGCAGACACCGGGGAGCTGTTTTTT. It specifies CATLGQADTGELFF.

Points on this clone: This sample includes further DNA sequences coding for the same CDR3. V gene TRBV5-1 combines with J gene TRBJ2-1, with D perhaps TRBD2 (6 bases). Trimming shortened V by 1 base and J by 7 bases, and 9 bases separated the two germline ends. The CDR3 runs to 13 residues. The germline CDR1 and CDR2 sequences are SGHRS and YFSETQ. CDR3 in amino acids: CASSLLGGNEQFF. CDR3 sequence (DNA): TGCGCCAGCAGCTTGCTGGGAGGAAATGAGCAGTTCTTC.

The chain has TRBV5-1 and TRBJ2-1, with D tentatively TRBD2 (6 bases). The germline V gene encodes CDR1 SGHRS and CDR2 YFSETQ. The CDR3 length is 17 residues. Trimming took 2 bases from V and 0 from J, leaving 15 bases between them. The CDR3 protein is CASSFDGLLFSYNEQFF. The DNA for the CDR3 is TGCGCCAGCAGCTTCGACGGACTACTTTTCTCCTACAATGAGCAGTTCTTC.

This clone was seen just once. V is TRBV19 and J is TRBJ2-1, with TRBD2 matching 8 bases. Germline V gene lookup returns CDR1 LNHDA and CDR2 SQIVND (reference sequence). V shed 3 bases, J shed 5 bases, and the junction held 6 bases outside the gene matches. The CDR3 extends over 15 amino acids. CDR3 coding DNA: TGTGCCAGTAGTATTGCGGGGCGGGGGGACAATGAGCAGTTCTTC. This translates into CASSIAGRGDNEQFF.

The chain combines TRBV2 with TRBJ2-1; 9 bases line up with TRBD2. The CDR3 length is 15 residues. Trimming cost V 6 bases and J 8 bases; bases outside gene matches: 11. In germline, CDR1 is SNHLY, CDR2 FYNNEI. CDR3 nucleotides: TGTGCCAGCAGCGTTTGGGCGGGAGGGCCCTATGAGCAGTTCTTC. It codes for CASSVWAGGPYEQFF.

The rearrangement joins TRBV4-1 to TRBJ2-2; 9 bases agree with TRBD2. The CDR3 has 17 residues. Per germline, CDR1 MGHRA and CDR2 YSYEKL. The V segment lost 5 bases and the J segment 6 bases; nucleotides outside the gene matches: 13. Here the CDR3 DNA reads TGCGCCAGCAGCTCCCGAGGTAGCGGGAGCGTGGCCGGGGAGCTGTTTTTT. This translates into CASSSRGSGSVAGELFF.

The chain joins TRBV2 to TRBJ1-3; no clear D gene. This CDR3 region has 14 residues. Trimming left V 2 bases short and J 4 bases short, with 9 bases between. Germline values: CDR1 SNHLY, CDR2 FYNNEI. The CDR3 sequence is CASSESGSGNTIYF. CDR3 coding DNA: TGTGCCAGCAGTGAATCAGGTTCCGGAAACACCATATATTTT. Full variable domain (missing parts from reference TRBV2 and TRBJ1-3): EPEVTQTPSHQVTQMGQEVILRCVPISNHLYFYWYRQILGQKVEFLVSFYNNEISEKSEIFDDQFSVERPDGSNFTLKIRSTKLEDSAMYFCASSESGSGNTIYFGEGSWLTVV.

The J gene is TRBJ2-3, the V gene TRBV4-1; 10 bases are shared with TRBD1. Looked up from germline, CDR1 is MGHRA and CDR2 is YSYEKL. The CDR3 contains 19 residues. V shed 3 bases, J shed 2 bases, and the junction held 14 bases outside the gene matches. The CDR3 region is CASSHAPTGTGALTDTQYF. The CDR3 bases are TGCGCCAGCAGCCATGCTCCGACCGGGACAGGGGCCCTCACAGATACGCAGTATTTT.

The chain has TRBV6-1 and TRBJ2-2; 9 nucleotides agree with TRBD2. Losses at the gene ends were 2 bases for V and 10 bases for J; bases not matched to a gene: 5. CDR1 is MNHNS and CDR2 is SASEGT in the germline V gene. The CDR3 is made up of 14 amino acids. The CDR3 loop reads CASSELAGQVELFF. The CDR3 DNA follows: TGTGCCAGCAGTGAACTAGCGGGACAAGTGGAGCTGTTTTTT.

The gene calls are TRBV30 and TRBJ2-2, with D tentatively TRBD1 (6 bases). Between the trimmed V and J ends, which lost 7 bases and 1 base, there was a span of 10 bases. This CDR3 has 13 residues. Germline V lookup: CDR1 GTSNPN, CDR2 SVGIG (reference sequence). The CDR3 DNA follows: TGTGCCTCCTCGGACAGGAACACCGGGGAGCTGTTTTTT. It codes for CASSDRNTGELFF.

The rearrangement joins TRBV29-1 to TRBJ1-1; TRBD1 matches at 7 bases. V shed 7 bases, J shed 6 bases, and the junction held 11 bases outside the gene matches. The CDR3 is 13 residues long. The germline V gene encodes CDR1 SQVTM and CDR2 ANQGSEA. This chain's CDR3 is CSAKGAGYSEAFF. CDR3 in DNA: TGCAGCGCTAAGGGGGCAGGGTACTCTGAAGCTTTCTTT.

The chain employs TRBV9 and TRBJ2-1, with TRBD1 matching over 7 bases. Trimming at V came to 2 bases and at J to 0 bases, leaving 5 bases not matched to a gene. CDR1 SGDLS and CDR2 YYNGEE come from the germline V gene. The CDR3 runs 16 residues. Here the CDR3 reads CASSVGWDSSYNEQFF. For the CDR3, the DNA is TGTGCCAGCAGCGTCGGGTGGGACAGCTCCTACAATGAGCAGTTCTTC.

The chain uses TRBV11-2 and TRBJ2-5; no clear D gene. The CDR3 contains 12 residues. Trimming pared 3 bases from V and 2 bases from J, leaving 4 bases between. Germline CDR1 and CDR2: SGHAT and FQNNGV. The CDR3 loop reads CASSLAQETQYF. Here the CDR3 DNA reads TGTGCCAGCAGCTTGGCTCAAGAGACCCAGTACTTC.

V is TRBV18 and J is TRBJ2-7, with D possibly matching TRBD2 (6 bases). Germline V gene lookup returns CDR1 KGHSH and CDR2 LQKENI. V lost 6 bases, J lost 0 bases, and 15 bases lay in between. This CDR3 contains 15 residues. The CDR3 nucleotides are TGTGCCAGCTCCCGGGAGCAGGGCGCCTCCTACGAGCAGTACTTC. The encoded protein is CASSREQGASYEQYF.

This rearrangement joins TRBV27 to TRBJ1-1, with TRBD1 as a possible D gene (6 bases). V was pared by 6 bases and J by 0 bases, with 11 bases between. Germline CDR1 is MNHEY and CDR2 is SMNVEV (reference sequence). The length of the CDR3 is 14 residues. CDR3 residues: CASRKGEMNTEAFF. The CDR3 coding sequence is TGTGCCAGCAGAAAGGGGGAAATGAACACTGAAGCTTTCTTT.